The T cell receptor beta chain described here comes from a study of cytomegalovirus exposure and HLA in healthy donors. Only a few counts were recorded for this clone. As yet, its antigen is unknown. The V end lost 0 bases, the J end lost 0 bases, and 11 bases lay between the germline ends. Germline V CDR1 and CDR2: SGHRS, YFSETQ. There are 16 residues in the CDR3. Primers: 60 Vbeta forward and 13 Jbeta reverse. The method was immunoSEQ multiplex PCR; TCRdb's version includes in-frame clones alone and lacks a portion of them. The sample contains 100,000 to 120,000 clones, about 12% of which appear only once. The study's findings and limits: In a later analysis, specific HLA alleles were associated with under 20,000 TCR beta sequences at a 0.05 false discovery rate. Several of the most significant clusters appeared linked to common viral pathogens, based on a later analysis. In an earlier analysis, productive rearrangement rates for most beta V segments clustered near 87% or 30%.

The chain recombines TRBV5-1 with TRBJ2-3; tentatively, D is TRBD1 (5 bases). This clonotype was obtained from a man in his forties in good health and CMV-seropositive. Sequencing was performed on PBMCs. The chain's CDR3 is CASSLEGRSSTDTQYF. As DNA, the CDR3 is TGCGCCAGCAGCTTGGAGGGGCGGTCAAGCACAGATACGCAGTATTTT.